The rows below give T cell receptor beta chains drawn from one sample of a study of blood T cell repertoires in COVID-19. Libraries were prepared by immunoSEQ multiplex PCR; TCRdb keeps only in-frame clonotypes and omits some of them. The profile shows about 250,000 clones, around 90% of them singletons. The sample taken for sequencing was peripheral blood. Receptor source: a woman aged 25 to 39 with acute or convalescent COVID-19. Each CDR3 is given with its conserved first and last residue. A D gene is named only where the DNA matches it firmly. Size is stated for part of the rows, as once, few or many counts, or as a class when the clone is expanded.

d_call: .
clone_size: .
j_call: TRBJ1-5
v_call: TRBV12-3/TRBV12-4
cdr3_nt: TGTGCCAGCAGCCAGAACCCAACGCCTCAGCATTTT
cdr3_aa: CASSQNPTPQHF

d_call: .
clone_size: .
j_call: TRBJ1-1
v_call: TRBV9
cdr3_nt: TGTGCCAGCAGCGTTAGGGGGAACACTGAAGCTTTCTTT
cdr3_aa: CASSVRGNTEAFF

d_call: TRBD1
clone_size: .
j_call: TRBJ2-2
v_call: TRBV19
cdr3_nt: TGTGCCAGTGGGGACAGGGGTAAGAACACCGGGGAGCTGTTTTTT
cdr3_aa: CASGDRGKNTGELFF

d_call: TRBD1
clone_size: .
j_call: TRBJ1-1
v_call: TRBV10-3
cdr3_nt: TGTGCCATCAGTTCAGGGGGCCCGAACACTGAAGCTTTCTTT
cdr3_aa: CAISSGGPNTEAFF

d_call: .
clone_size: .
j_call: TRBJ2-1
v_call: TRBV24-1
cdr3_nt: TGTGCCACCAGTCGGGGAGGTTACAATGAGCAGTTCTTC
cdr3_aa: CATSRGGYNEQFF

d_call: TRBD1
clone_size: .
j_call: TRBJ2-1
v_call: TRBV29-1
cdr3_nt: TGCAGCGTTGCGGACAGGGGGGGGATCAATGAGCAGTTCTTC
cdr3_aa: CSVADRGGINEQFF

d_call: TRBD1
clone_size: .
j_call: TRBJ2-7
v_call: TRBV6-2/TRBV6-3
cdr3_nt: TGTGCCAGCAGTTACCCCGGACAGGCTACACCCTACGAGCAGTACTTC
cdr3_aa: CASSYPGQATPYEQYF

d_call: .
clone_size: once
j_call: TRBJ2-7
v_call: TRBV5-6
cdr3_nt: TGTGCCAGCAGCTTGAGCAGGGCGAGCTCCTACGAGCAGTACTTC
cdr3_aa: CASSLSRASSYEQYF

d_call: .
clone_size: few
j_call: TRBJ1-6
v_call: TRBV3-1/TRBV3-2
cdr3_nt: TGTGCCAGCAGCCAAGATGGCGGGAATAATTCACCCCTCCACTTT
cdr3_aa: CASSQDGGNNSPLHF

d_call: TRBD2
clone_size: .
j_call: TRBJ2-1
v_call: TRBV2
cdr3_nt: TGTGCCAGCAGTGAAACACTAGCGGGAAAGGGTGAGCAGTTCTTC
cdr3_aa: CASSETLAGKGEQFF

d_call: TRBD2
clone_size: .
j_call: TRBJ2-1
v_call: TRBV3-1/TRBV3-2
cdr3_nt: TGTGCCAGCAGCCCCCCCGGCGGGAGCTTCTACAATGAGCAGTTCTTC
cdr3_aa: CASSPPGGSFYNEQFF

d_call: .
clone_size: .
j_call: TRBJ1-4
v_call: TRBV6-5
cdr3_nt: TGTGCCAGCAGTTACCTACGTGGTAATGAAAAACTGTTTTTT
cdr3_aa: CASSYLRGNEKLFF

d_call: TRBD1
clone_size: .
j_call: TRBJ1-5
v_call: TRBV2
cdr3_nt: TGTGCCGGAAGACAGGGAAGCAATCAGCCCCAGCATTTT
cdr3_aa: CAGRQGSNQPQHF

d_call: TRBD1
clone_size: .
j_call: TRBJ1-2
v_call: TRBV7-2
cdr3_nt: TGTGCCAGCAGCGTGAGACAGGGGATATTGAGCTACACCTTC
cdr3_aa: CASSVRQGILSYTF

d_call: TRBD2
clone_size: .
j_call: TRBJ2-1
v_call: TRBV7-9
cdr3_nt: TGTGCCAGCAGCTTAGGGCTAGCGGGAGGTGATGAGCAGTTCTTC
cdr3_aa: CASSLGLAGGDEQFF

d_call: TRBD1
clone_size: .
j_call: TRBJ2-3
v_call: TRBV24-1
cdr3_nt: TGTGCCACCAGTGACCCCAAGGACAGGGGATTAACAGATACGCAGTATTTT
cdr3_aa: CATSDPKDRGLTDTQYF

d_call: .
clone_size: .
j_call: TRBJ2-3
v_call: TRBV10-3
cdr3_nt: TGTGCCATCCTTGGGAGAACCACAGATACGCAGTATTTT
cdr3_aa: CAILGRTTDTQYF

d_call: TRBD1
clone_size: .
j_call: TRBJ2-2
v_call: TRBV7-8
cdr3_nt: TGTGCCAGCAGCCGAGGGACAGTCCTCACCGGGGAGCTGTTTTTT
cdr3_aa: CASSRGTVLTGELFF

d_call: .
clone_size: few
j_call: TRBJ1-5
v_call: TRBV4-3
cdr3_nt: TGCGCCAGCAGCCAAGATGTGGCAGCGCGGCAGCCCCAGCATTTT
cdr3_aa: CASSQDVAARQPQHF

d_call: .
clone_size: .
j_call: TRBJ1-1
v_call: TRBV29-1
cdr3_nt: TGCAGCTATTTGGAGCCCACTGAAGCTTTCTTT
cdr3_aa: CSYLEPTEAFF

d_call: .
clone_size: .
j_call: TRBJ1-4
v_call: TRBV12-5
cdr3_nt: TGTGCTAGTGGTCCGGGACAAACAACTAATGAAAAACTGTTTTTT
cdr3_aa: CASGPGQTTNEKLFF

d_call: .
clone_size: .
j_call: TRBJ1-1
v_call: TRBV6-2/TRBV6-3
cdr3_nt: TGTGCCAGCAGTTACGTGGTGGCGCGGTTGAACACTGAAGCTTTCTTT
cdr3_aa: CASSYVVARLNTEAFF

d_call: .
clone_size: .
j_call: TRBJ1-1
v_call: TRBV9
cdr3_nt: TGTGCCAGCAGCGTAGATATGAGGAACACTGAAGCTTTCTTT
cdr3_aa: CASSVDMRNTEAFF

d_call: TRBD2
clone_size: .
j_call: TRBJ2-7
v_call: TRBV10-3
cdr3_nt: TGTGCCATCAGTGGGACTAGCGGGAGGGGCGAGCAGTACTTC
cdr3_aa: CAISGTSGRGEQYF

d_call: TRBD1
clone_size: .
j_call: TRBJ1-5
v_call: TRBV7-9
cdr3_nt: TGTGCCAGCAGCTTAGATGTGGGACAGGGTAATCAGCCCCAGCATTTT
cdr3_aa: CASSLDVGQGNQPQHF

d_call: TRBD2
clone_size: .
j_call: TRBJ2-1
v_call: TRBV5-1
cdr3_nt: TGCGCCAGCAGCTTGGAACCGGCTAGCGGGAGCTACAATGAGCAGTTCTTC
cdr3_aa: CASSLEPASGSYNEQFF

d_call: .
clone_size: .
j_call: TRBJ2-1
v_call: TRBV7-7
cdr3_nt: TGTGCCAGCAGCTTGCTCGGGAGTAACAATGAGCAGTTCTTC
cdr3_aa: CASSLLGSNNEQFF

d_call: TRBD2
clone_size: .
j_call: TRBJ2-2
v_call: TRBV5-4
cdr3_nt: TGTGCCAGCAGCTTGGCCCGGGGGGGCACCGGGGAGCTGTTTTTT
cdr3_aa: CASSLARGGTGELFF

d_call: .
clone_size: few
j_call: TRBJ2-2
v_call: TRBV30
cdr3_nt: TGTGCCTGGAGCCCACGAGCGACCGGGGAGCTGTTTTTT
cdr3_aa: CAWSPRATGELFF

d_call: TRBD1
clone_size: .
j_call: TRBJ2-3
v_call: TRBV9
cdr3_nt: TGTGCCAGCAGCATCACAGGGGGCGGGGGTACAGATACGCAGTATTTT
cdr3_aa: CASSITGGGGTDTQYF

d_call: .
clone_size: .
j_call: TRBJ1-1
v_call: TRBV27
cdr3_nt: TGTGCCAGCAGTTTGGTGAGGGTTCCGAACACTGAAGCTTTCTTT
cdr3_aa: CASSLVRVPNTEAFF

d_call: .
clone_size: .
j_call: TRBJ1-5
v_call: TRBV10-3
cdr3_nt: TGTGCCATCAGTGAGGGACAGAGTCTTGGTCAGCCCCAGCATTTT
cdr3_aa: CAISEGQSLGQPQHF

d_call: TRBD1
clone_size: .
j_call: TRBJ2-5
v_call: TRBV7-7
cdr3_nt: TGTGCCAGCAGCCCGGGACAGGGGGAGGTAGAGACCCAGTACTTC
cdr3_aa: CASSPGQGEVETQYF

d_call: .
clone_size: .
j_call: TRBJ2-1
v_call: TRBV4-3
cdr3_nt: TGCGCCAGCAGCCAAGATGAGGGTAATGAGCAGTTCTTC
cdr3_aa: CASSQDEGNEQFF

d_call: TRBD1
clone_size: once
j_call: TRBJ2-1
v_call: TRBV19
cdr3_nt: TGTGCCAGTAGATCCACTCTCGTAGGGACAGGGGTCATTGGGACGACCTACAATGAGCAGTTCTTC
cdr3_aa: CASRSTLVGTGVIGTTYNEQFF

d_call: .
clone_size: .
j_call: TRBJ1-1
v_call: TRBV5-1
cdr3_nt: TGCGCCAGCAGCTTGGCGGGATCTTCGAACACTGAAGCTTTCTTT
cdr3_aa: CASSLAGSSNTEAFF

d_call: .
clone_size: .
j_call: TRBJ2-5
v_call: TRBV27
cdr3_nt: TGTGCCAGCAGTTTATCCGACAGTCAAGAGACCCAGTACTTC
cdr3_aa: CASSLSDSQETQYF

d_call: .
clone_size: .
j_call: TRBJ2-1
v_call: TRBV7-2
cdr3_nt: TGTGCCAGCAGCTTAGCGCAGGGGCGGTATGGTGAGCAGTTCTTC
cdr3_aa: CASSLAQGRYGEQFF

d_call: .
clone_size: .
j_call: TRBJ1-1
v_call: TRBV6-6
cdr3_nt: TGTGCCAGCAGTCTACCGGCCACAGGGTCCTTGAACACTGAAGCTTTCTTT
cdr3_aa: CASSLPATGSLNTEAFF

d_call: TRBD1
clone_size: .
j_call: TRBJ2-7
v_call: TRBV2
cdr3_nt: TGTGCCAGCAGTGAAGCCTGGACAGGGGTCTACGAGCAGTACTTC
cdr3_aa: CASSEAWTGVYEQYF

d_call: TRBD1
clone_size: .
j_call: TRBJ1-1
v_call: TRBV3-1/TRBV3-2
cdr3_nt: TGTGCCAGCAGCAGGACAGGGGGGACTGAAGCTTTCTTT
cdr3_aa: CASSRTGGTEAFF

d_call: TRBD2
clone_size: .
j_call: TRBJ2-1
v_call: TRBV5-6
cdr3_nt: TGTGCCAGCAGCTTGACGGGAGGAAAGGAGCAGTTCTTC
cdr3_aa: CASSLTGGKEQFF

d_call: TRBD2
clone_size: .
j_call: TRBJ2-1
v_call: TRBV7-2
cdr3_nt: TGTGCCAGCAGCTCCGGGACTAGCGGGGCCTCCTACAATGAGCAGTTCTTC
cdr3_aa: CASSSGTSGASYNEQFF

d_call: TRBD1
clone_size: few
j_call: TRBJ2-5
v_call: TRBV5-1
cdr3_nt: TGCGCCAGCAGCTCCGGACAGGGTTGGCAAGAGACCCAGTACTTC
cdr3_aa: CASSSGQGWQETQYF